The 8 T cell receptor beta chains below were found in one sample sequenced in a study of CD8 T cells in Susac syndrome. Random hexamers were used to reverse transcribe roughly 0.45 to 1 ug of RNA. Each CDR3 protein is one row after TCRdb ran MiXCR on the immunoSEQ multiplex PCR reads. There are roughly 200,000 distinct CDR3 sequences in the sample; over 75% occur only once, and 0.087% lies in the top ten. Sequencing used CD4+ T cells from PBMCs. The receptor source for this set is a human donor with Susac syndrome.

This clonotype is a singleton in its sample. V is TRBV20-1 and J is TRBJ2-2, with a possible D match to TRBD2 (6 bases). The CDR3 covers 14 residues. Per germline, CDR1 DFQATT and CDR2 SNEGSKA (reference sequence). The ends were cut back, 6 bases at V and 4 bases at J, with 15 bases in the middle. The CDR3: CSAQHAGTTGELFF. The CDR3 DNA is TGCAGTGCCCAGCACGCGGGGACCACCGGGGAGCTGTTTTTT.

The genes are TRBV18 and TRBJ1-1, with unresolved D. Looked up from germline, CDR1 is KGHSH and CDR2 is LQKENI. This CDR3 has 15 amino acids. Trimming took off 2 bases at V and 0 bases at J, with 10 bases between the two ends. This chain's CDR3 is CASSPRVGMNTEAFF. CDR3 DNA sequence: TGTGCCAGCTCACCAAGGGTGGGTATGAACACTGAAGCTTTCTTT. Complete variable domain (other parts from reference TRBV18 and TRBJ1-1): NAGVMQNPRHLVRRRGQEARLRCSPMKGHSHVYWYRQLPEEGLKFMVYLQKENIIDESGMPKERFSAEFPKEGPSILRIQQVVRGDSAAYFCASSPRVGMNTEAFFGQGTRLTVV.

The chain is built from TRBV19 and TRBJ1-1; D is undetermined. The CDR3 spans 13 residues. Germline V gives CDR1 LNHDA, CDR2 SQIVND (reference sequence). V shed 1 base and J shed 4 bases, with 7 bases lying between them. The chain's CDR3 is CASSIVGVTEAFF. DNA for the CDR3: TGTGCCAGTAGTATAGTAGGAGTCACTGAAGCTTTCTTT.

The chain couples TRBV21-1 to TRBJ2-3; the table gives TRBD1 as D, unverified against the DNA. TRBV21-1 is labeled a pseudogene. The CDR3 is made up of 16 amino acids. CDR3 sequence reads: CASNYPGGERTDTQYF. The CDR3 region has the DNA TGTGCCAGCAACTACCCAGGGGGGGAACGCACAGATACGCAGTATTTT.

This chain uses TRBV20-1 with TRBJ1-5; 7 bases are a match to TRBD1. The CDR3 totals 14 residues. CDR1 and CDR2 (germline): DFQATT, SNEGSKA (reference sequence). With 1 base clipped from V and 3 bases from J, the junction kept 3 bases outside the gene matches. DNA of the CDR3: TGCAGTGCTAGAGTTGGGACAGTCAATCAGCCCCAGCATTTT. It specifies CSARVGTVNQPQHF.

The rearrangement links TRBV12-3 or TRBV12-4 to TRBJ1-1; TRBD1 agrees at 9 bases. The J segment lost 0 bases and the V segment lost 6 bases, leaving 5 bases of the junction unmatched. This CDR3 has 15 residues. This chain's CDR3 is CASSTRDRVNTEAFF. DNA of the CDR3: TGTGCCAGCAGCACCCGGGACAGGGTGAACACTGAAGCTTTCTTT.

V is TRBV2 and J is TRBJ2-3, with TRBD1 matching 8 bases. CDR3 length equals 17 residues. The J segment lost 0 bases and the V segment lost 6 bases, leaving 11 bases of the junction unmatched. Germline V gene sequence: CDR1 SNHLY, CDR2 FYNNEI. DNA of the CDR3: TGTGCCAGCAGCAGACAGGGGACCGGATTTAGCACAGATACGCAGTATTTT. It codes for CASSRQGTGFSTDTQYF.

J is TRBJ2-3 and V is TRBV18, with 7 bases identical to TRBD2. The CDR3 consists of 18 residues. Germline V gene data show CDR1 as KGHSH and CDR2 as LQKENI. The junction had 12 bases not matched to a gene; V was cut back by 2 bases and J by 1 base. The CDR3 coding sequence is TGTGCCAGCTCACCATCAATACTAGCGCTATCCGGCACAGATACGCAGTATTTT. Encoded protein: CASSPSILALSGTDTQYF.